A selection of T cell receptor beta chains follows, all from one sample in a study of blood T cell repertoires in COVID-19. Assay: immunoSEQ multiplex PCR; the TCRdb copy retains only in-frame clones and omits some. Of 250,000 to 300,000 clones in the sample, approximately 88% are singletons; the top ten hold 10%. The sequenced sample was peripheral blood. Receptors were obtained from a woman between 65 and 79 years old with COVID-19, enrolled during active disease. The CDR3 runs from the conserved cysteine through the conserved F or W. D genes are given only for firm matches. Clone size is stated in some rows and not others, as once, few, many or a class when expanded.

len,abundance,v_gene,d_gene,j_gene,CDR3nt,CDR3aa
14,.,TRBV7-2,.,TRBJ1-1,TGTGCCAGCAGCTTCGGAGGAGAATTCGCTGAAGCTTTCTTT,CASSFGGEFAEAFF
14,.,TRBV9,.,TRBJ1-2,TGTGCCAGCAGCGTAGTTGGCACACTAGGAGGCTACACCTTC,CASSVVGTLGGYTF
16,.,TRBV19,TRBD2,TRBJ2-7,TGTGCCAGTAGTCCGGGACTAGCGGGAGTGGTAGGCGAGCAGTACTTC,CASSPGLAGVVGEQYF
15,.,TRBV2,TRBD2,TRBJ2-2,TGTGCCAGCAGTGTAGGCGCGGGAGGTACCGGGGAGCTGTTTTTT,CASSVGAGGTGELFF
11,once,TRBV6-5,.,TRBJ2-5,TGTGCCAGCTCGTACCAAGAGACCCAGTACTTC,CASSYQETQYF
19,.,TRBV19,TRBD1,TRBJ2-2,TGTGCCAGTAGTATAGAAAAGACAGGGGGCGTCATAGGCACCGGGGAGCTGTTTTTT,CASSIEKTGGVIGTGELFF
15,.,TRBV6-1,.,TRBJ1-5,TGTGCCAGCAGTGAAAGGGGCGGCAGCAATCAGCCCCAGCATTTT,CASSERGGSNQPQHF
15,.,TRBV15,.,TRBJ2-7,TGTGCCACCAGCAGAGATATGGCTAGGAGCTACGAGCAGTACTTC,CATSRDMARSYEQYF
15,.,TRBV18,.,TRBJ2-1,TGTGCCAGCTCACCACTGGGACAACTATACAATGAGCAGTTCTTC,CASSPLGQLYNEQFF
16,.,TRBV30,.,TRBJ1-2,TGTGCCTGGTCCACGACAACAGGCTCCACACTCTATGGCTACACCTTC,CAWSTTTGSTLYGYTF
15,.,TRBV10-3,TRBD1,TRBJ2-3,TGTGCCATCAGTGAGGACAGGGGGCGCACAGATACGCAGTATTTT,CAISEDRGRTDTQYF
15,once,TRBV9,.,TRBJ1-1,TGTGCCAGCAGCCCCGGGGGAGGGGCCGACACTGAAGCTTTCTTT,CASSPGGGADTEAFF
14,.,TRBV19,.,TRBJ2-5,TGTGCCAGTAGTGGAGGGACGGCAGCAGAGACCCAGTACTTC,CASSGGTAAETQYF
14,.,TRBV13,TRBD2,TRBJ2-5,TGTGCCAGCAGCGCTGGACTAGCTGGTGGGACCCAGTACTTC,CASSAGLAGGTQYF
13,.,TRBV10-1,TRBD2,TRBJ2-1,TGCGCCAGCATTGGGACTAGCGGCCATGAGCAGTTCTTC,CASIGTSGHEQFF
18,.,TRBV2,TRBD2,TRBJ2-1,TGTGCCAGCAGTGAAGCGCTTCCCGGCGGGAGGGGCTACAATGAGCAGTTCTTC,CASSEALPGGRGYNEQFF
13,.,TRBV19,TRBD1,TRBJ1-2,TGTGCCAGTAGTGCGGGACAGGCCTATGGCTACACCTTC,CASSAGQAYGYTF
17,once,TRBV7-2,.,TRBJ1-6,TGTGCCAGCAGCTTAGTCCACCCAGGCTCCTATAATTCACCCCTCCACTTT,CASSLVHPGSYNSPLHF
14,.,TRBV7-9,TRBD1,TRBJ2-7,TGTGCCAGCAGCTTAGTGAGGGGGCCGTACGAGCAGTACTTC,CASSLVRGPYEQYF
16,.,TRBV20-1,TRBD2,TRBJ2-1,TGCAGTGCTAGTTCGGTAGCGGGAGGGCCAGGTGATGAGCAGTTCTTC,CSASSVAGGPGDEQFF
13,.,TRBV6-5,TRBD2,TRBJ2-5,TGTGCCAGCATTCGGGGGGGTTCGGAGACCCAGTACTTC,CASIRGGSETQYF
11,.,TRBV30,TRBD1,TRBJ1-2,TGTGCCTCCGCTATAGGTCAGGGGGCTTCCTTC,CASAIGQGASF
15,few,TRBV19,TRBD1,TRBJ1-2,TGTGCCACCTCGGAGGGACAGACACTTGGCTATGGCTACACCTTC,CATSEGQTLGYGYTF
15,.,TRBV7-8,.,TRBJ2-5,TGTGCCAGCAGCTTCCCAACGGGAGCACAAGAGACCCAGTACTTC,CASSFPTGAQETQYF
14,.,TRBV7-2,.,TRBJ1-3,TGTGCCAGCAGCTTAGGGGGCACTGGAAACACCATATATTTT,CASSLGGTGNTIYF
15,.,TRBV19,.,TRBJ1-1,TGTGCCAGTAGTATGGGGCTTGTGTTGGGCACTGAAGCTTTCTTT,CASSMGLVLGTEAFF
16,once,TRBV7-3,.,TRBJ2-1,TGTGCCAGCAGCTTAACGTCTGCGGGTCAATACAATGAGCAGTTCTTC,CASSLTSAGQYNEQFF
16,.,TRBV7-3,TRBD2,TRBJ2-1,TGTGCCAGCAGCCCCAGCGGGAGGACCCTCTACAATGAGCAGTTCTTC,CASSPSGRTLYNEQFF
16,.,TRBV3-1/TRBV3-2,TRBD2,TRBJ2-7,TGTGCCAGCAGCCAAGATTTAATAGCGGGACTCTACGAGCAGTACTTC,CASSQDLIAGLYEQYF
16,once,TRBV5-1,TRBD1,TRBJ2-5,TGCGCCAGCAGTTCCGGACAGGGAGGTTTGGTGGAGACCCAGTACTTC,CASSSGQGGLVETQYF
14,.,TRBV18,TRBD1,TRBJ2-5,TGTGCCAGCTCACCCCAGGGACAGGGAGAGACCCAGTACTTC,CASSPQGQGETQYF
14,.,TRBV15,.,TRBJ1-5,TGTGCCACCAGCAGAGACAGGTACAATCAGCCCCAGCATTTT,CATSRDRYNQPQHF
13,.,TRBV12-5,.,TRBJ1-2,TGTGCTAGTGGTTTTGCCCTCGGGGATGGCTACACCTTC,CASGFALGDGYTF
13,once,TRBV12-3/TRBV12-4,.,TRBJ1-2,TGTGCCAGCAGTAAGACAGACGAATATGGCTACACCTTC,CASSKTDEYGYTF
16,.,TRBV7-3,TRBD2,TRBJ2-3,TGTGCCAGCAGCCCACCAGGAGGGGAGGGAACAGATACGCAGTATTTT,CASSPPGGEGTDTQYF
12,.,TRBV12-3/TRBV12-4,.,TRBJ2-5,TGTGCCAGCAGTTTACGTGTGGAGACCCAGTACTTC,CASSLRVETQYF
15,.,TRBV7-9,TRBD1,TRBJ2-4,TGTGCCAGCAGCTCCTTAGACAGGGTTGGAAACATTCAGTACTTC,CASSSLDRVGNIQYF
17,.,TRBV28,.,TRBJ2-4,TGTGCCAGCAGTTTAAAAACACAGGGATTAGCCAAAAACATTCAGTACTTC,CASSLKTQGLAKNIQYF
16,.,TRBV7-8,.,TRBJ1-5,TGTGCCAGCAGCTTACAGGCGCGTTATAGCAATCAGCCCCAGCATTTT,CASSLQARYSNQPQHF
15,.,TRBV7-2,TRBD2,TRBJ2-7,TGTGCCAGCAGCTCGACTAGCCGAATGACCTACGAGCAGTACTTC,CASSSTSRMTYEQYF
16,.,TRBV7-2,TRBD1,TRBJ1-1,TGTGCCAGCAGCTTAACAGGGGGCAGGCTTAGGACTGAAGCTTTCTTT,CASSLTGGRLRTEAFF
13,.,TRBV6-2/TRBV6-3,.,TRBJ2-7,TGTGCCAGCAGTTGGCCCACTAGGAACGAGCAGTACTTC,CASSWPTRNEQYF
13,.,TRBV7-9,.,TRBJ1-2,TGTGCCAGCAGCTTAGATCGGTTATTGGGCTACACCTTC,CASSLDRLLGYTF
14,once,TRBV10-1,.,TRBJ1-5,TGCGCCAGCAGTCCCCTCTCCCGCGGTCAGCCCCAGCATTTT,CASSPLSRGQPQHF
15,.,TRBV7-9,.,TRBJ1-4,TGTGCCAGCAGCTCCCGTACTGCAACTAATGAAAAACTGTTTTTT,CASSSRTATNEKLFF
14,.,TRBV29-1,TRBD1,TRBJ1-3,TGCAGCGTTGGGACAGGGGGCTCTGGAAACACCATATATTTT,CSVGTGGSGNTIYF
15,.,TRBV6-6,.,TRBJ1-5,TGTGCCAGCAGTTGGCGGGACGGGGGGTCCGGGCCCCAGCATTTT,CASSWRDGGSGPQHF
16,.,TRBV10-3,TRBD2,TRBJ2-2,TGTGCCATCAGTGAGTCCTTAGCGGGAGGCACCGGGGAGCTGTTTTTT,CAISESLAGGTGELFF
15,.,TRBV11-3,TRBD2,TRBJ2-5,TGTGCCAGCAGCTTCCCTAGCGGGAGCCATGAGACCCAGTACTTC,CASSFPSGSHETQYF
17,.,TRBV19,.,TRBJ1-5,TGTGCCAGTAGTATAGAAAGAGGGCAGATTCGCAATCAGCCCCAGCATTTT,CASSIERGQIRNQPQHF
14,few,TRBV10-3,TRBD1,TRBJ2-7,TGTGCCATCAGTACGGGACAGGAGACCTACGAGCAGTACTTC,CAISTGQETYEQYF
13,.,TRBV6-5,TRBD1,TRBJ1-1,TGTGCCAGCAACCCACAGGGGGCTCTTGAAGCTTTCTTT,CASNPQGALEAFF
16,.,TRBV27,TRBD1,TRBJ2-7,TGTGCCAGCAGCTCCTACCGGACAGGGGTTGGTCACGAGCAGTACTTC,CASSSYRTGVGHEQYF
16,.,TRBV6-6,.,TRBJ2-5,TGTGCCAGCAGTTACCGTCCGTCACGTGGGGGGGAGACCCAGTACTTC,CASSYRPSRGGETQYF
13,.,TRBV28,.,TRBJ2-1,TGTGCCAGCAGTTTCTTGAGGCACAATGAGCAGTTCTTC,CASSFLRHNEQFF
13,once,TRBV2,TRBD1,TRBJ1-1,TGTGCCAGCAGGACAGGGAGGAACACTGAAGCTTTCTTT,CASRTGRNTEAFF
14,once,TRBV3-1/TRBV3-2,.,TRBJ1-2,TGTGCCAGCAGGCAGACAGGAATCCTCTATGGCTACACCTTC,CASRQTGILYGYTF
15,.,TRBV7-9,TRBD1,TRBJ2-7,TGTGCCAGCAGCTTAGTGCAGGGGGCTCCGAGGGAGCAGTACTTC,CASSLVQGAPREQYF